These 12 T cell receptor beta chains originate from one sample sequenced in a study of neurological immune-mediated disorders. TCRdb itself ran the 5' RACE reads through MiXCR, one entry per CDR3 protein. The data show 20,000 to 30,000 distinct CDR3 sequences, with 10% to 15% seen just once and about an eighth held by the top ten. The material sequenced was PBMCs. The receptor source for this set is a woman aged 55 to 70 with HTLV-1-associated myelopathy (HAM/TSP).

This clonotype appeared many times. V is TRBV12-3 or TRBV12-4 and J is TRBJ1-1; no firm D call. The CDR3 loop spans 14 amino acids. V was cut by 6 bases and J by 1 base, with 12 bases left in between. Here the CDR3 reads CASRPRASNTEAFF. The CDR3 nucleotides are TGTGCCAGCAGACCGAGGGCCTCGAACACTGAAGCTTTCTTT.

There are many counts of this clonotype. The V and J genes are TRBV20-1 and TRBJ2-7; TRBD2 is a possible D gene (6 bases). The CDR3 contains 15 residues. The germline V gene encodes CDR1 DFQATT and CDR2 SNEGSKA (reference sequence). Trimming stripped 5 bases from V and 5 bases from J, with 22 bases between. CDR3 in amino acids: CSAGGARLGDHEQYF. CDR3 DNA sequence: TGCAGTGCTGGAGGGGCCCGCCTGGGGGACCACGAGCAGTACTTC.

This clonotype was counted many times. The rearrangement joins TRBV14 to TRBJ2-1, with 10 bases that match TRBD2. With V trimmed by 3 bases and J by 3 bases, 5 bases remained unmatched. The CDR3 loop spans 16 amino acids. Germline V gene lookup returns CDR1 SGHDN and CDR2 FVKESK. The CDR3 here is CASSQVAGGYYNEQFF. CDR3 sequence (DNA): TGTGCCAGCAGCCAGGTAGCGGGAGGATACTACAATGAGCAGTTCTTC.

In its sample, this clonotype was seen many times. The V and J genes are TRBV20-1 and TRBJ2-5; 9 positions match TRBD2. The CDR3 has 15 amino acids. Trimming took 0 bases from V and 5 from J; bases not matched to a gene: 7. In germline, CDR1 is DFQATT, CDR2 SNEGSKA (reference sequence). This CDR3 is CSAREEREARETQYF. The CDR3 DNA reads as TGCAGTGCTAGAGAAGAGCGGGAGGCTAGGGAGACCCAGTACTTC.

There are many counts of this clonotype. Here the CDR3 DNA reads TGTGCCAGCAGCCAAAAAATAGGACAGGGGGCTGTTTACGAGCAGTACTTC. Its translation: CASSQKIGQGAVYEQYF. The chain joins TRBV14 to TRBJ2-7; 11 bases fit TRBD1. The junction had 10 bases not matched to a gene; V was cut back by 2 bases and J by 4 bases. This CDR3 has 17 amino acids. Germline lookup yields CDR1 SGHDN and CDR2 FVKESK.

This clonotype was seen many times. This chain connects TRBV11-3 to TRBJ2-2; 12 nucleotides line up with TRBD2. The germline V gene encodes CDR1 SGHNT and CDR2 YENEEA. The CDR3 covers 16 residues. Trimming cost V 1 base and J 6 bases; bases outside gene matches: 3. CDR3 sequence reads: CASSLGTSGRSGELFF. DNA for the CDR3: TGTGCCAGCAGCTTAGGAACTAGCGGGAGGTCCGGGGAGCTGTTTTTT.

The genes are TRBV6-5 and TRBJ2-3; D gene ambiguous. The CDR3 contains 15 residues. V lost 4 bases, J lost 4 bases, and 15 bases lay in between. Germline V gene data show CDR1 as MNHEY and CDR2 as SVGAGI. CDR3 nucleotide sequence: TGTGCCAGCAGTTCTTCTATAACACCGTCAGATACGCAGTATTTT. Translated: CASSSSITPSDTQYF.

This clonotype was recorded many times. This chain uses TRBV5-1 with TRBJ1-5; TRBD1 agrees at 8 bases. Trimming removed 0 bases from V and 4 bases from J; junction bases left unmatched: 12. The V gene's germline CDR1 is SGHRS and CDR2 YFSETQ. The CDR3 consists of 18 residues. CDR3 nucleotides: TGCGCCAGCAGCTTGGGTGTGCCGGGACAGGTCTCTAATCAGCCCCAGCATTTT. Protein: CASSLGVPGQVSNQPQHF. Complete variable domain (other parts from reference TRBV5-1 and TRBJ1-5): KAGVTQTPRYLIKTRGQQVTLSCSPISGHRSVSWYQQTPGQGLQFLFEYFSETQRNKGNFPGRFSGRQFSNSRSEMNVSTLELGDSALYLCASSLGVPGQVSNQPQHFGDGTRLSIL.

This clonotype was seen many times. The chain carries TRBV3-1 and TRBJ1-2, with TRBD1 as a possible D gene (6 bases). Trimming removed 1 base from V and 0 bases from J, with 12 bases in between. Germline V CDR1 and CDR2: LGHDT, YNNKEL (reference sequence). This CDR3 region has 16 residues. This CDR3 is CASSQVRQAPNYGYTF. CDR3 DNA: TGTGCCAGCAGCCAAGTAAGACAGGCGCCTAACTATGGCTACACCTTC.

By share, this clonotype ranks as medium-sized (0.01 to 0.1%). The chain is built from TRBV2 and TRBJ1-2; 7 bases map to TRBD1. This CDR3 contains 13 residues. With V trimmed by 6 bases and J by 8 bases, 9 bases remained unmatched. Germline V gene sequence: CDR1 SNHLY, CDR2 FYNNEI. For the CDR3, the DNA is TGTGCCAGCAGGGGCCGACAGGGTCCCGGCTACACCTTC. Its translation: CASRGRQGPGYTF.

In this sample, this clonotype turned up a few times. This chain links TRBV7-6 with TRBJ2-5; weak D call: TRBD2 (7 bases). CDR1 SGHVS and CDR2 FNYEAQ come from the germline V gene. The ends were cut back, 4 bases at V and 2 bases at J, with 11 bases in the middle. The CDR3 covers 14 residues. CDR3 protein: CASSSEGGQETQYF. In DNA, the CDR3 is TGTGCCAGCAGCTCTGAGGGGGGGCAAGAGACCCAGTACTTC.

This clonotype has at least ten counts. Here the CDR3 reads CASSLMLWLETQYF. For the CDR3, the DNA is TGTGCCAGCAGCTTAATGCTTTGGCTAGAGACCCAGTACTTC. The chain is built from TRBV7-2 and TRBJ2-5; D is unclear. Looked up from germline, CDR1 is SGHTA and CDR2 is FQGNSA. This CDR3 region has 14 residues. V was trimmed by 2 bases and J by 4 bases, leaving 11 bases between them.